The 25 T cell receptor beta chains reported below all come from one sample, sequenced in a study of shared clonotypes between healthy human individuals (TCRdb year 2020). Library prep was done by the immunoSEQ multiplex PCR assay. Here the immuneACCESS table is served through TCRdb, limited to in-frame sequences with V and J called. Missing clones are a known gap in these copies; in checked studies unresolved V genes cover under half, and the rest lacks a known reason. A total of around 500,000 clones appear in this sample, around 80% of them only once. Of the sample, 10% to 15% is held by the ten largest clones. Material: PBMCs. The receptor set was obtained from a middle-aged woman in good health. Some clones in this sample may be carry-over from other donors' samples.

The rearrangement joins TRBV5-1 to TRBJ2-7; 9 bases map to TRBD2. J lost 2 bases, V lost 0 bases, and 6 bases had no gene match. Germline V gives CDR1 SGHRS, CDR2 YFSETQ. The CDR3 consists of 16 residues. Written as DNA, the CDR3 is TGCGCCAGCAGCTTGGCCTGGACTAGCGTCGCCTACGAGCAGTACTTC. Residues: CASSLAWTSVAYEQYF.

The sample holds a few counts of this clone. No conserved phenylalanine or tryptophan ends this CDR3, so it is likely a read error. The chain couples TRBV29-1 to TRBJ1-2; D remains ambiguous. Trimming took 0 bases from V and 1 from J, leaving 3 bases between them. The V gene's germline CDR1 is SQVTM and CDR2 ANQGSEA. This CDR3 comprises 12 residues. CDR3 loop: CSVEDNNYGYTL. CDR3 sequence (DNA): TGCAGCGTTGAAGACAATAACTATGGCTACACCTTA.

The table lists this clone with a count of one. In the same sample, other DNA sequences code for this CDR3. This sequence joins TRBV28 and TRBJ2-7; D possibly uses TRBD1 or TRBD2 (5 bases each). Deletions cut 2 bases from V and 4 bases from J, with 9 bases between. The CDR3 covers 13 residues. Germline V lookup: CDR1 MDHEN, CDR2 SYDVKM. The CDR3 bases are TGTGCCAGCAGTTTAACCGGGGCATACGAGCAGTACTTC. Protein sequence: CASSLTGAYEQYF.

CDR3 loop: CASSSGTSFEQFF. The CDR3, as DNA: TGTGCCAGCAGTTCCGGGACCAGCTTTGAGCAGTTCTTC. This chain uses TRBV2 with TRBJ2-1, with D possibly being TRBD1 or TRBD2 (5 bases each). Per germline, CDR1 SNHLY and CDR2 FYNNEI. Trimming took off 5 bases at V and 9 bases at J, with 14 bases between the two ends. This CDR3 is 13 amino acids long.

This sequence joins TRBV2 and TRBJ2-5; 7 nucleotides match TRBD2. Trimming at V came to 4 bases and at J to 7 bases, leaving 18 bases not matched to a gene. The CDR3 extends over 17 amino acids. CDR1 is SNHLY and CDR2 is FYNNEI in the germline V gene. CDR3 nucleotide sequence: TGTGCCAGCAGTGGTGTGGGACGGGAGGCCCGGGGATTGACCCAGTACTTC. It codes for CASSGVGREARGLTQYF.

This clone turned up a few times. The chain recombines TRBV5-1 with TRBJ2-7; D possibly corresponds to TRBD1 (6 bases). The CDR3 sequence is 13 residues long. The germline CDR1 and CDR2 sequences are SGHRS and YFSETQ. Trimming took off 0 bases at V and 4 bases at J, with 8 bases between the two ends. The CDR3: CASSLEGVYEQYF. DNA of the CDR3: TGCGCCAGCAGCTTGGAGGGGGTTTACGAGCAGTACTTC.

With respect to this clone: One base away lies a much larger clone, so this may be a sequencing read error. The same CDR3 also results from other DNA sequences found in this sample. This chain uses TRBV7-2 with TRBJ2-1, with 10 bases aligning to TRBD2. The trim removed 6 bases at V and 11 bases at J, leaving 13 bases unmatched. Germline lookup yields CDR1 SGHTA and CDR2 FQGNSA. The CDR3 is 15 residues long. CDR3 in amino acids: CASSSIAGGGGKQFF. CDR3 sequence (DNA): TGTGCCAGCAGTTCTATAGCGGGAGGAGGGGGGAAGCAGTTCTTC.

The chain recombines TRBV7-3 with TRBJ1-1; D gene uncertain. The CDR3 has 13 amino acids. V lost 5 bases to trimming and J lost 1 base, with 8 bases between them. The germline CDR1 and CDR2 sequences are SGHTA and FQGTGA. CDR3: CASSATGNTEAFF. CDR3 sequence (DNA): TGTGCCAGCAGCGCGACGGGGAACACTGAAGCTTTCTTT.

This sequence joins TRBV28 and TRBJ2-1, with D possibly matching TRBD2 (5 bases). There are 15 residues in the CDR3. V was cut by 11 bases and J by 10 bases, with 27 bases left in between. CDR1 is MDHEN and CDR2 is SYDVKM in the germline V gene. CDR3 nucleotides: TGTGCCGCTGGCCCTGGGTCATTGGGTGGGGAGGAGCAGTTCTTC. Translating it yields CAAGPGSLGGEEQFF.

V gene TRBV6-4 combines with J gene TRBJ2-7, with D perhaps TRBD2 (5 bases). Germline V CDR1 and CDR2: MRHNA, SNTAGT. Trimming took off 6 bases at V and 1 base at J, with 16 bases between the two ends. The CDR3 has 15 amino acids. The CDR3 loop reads CASSVSTDSSYEQYF. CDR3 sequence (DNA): TGTGCCAGCAGCGTCTCTACGGACTCATCCTACGAGCAGTACTTC.

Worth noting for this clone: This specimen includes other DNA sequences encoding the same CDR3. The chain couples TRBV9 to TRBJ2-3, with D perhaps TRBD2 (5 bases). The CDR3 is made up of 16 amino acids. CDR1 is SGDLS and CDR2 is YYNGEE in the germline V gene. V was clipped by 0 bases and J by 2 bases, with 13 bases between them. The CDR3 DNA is TGTGCCAGCAGCGTAGCTGGGGAGCTTAACACAGATACGCAGTATTTT. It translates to CASSVAGELNTDTQYF.

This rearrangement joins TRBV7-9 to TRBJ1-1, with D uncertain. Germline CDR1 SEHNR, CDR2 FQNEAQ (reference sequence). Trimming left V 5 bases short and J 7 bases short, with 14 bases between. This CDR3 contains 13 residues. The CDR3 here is CASSPRRPDEAFF. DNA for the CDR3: TGTGCCAGCAGCCCTCGACGCCCCGATGAAGCTTTCTTT.

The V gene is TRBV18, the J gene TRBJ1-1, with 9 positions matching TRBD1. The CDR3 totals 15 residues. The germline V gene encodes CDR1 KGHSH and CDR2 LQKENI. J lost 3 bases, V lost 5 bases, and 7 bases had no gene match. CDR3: CASSAYRGLDTEAFF. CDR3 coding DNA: TGTGCCAGCTCAGCTTACAGGGGGCTAGACACTGAAGCTTTCTTT.

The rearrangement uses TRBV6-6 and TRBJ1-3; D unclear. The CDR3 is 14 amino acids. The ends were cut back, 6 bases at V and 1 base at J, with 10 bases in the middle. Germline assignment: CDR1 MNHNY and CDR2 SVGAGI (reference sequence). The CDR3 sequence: CASSEAGSGNTIYF. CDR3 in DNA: TGTGCCAGCAGCGAGGCGGGGTCTGGAAACACCATATATTTT.

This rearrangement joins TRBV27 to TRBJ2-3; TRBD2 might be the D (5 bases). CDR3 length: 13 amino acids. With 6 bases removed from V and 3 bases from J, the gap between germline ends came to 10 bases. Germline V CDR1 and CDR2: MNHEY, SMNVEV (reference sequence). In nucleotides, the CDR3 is TGTGCCAGCAGCGACCGGGGTACAGATACGCAGTATTTT. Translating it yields CASSDRGTDTQYF.

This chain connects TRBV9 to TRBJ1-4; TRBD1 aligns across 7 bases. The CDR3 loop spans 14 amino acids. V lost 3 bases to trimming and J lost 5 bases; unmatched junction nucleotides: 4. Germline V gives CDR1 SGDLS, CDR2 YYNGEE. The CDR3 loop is CASSATGRNEKLFF. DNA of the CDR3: TGTGCCAGCAGCGCGACAGGGAGGAATGAAAAACTGTTTTTT. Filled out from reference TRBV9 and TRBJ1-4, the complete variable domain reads DSGVTQTPKHLITATGQRVTLRCSPRSGDLSVYWYQQSLDQGLQFLIQYYNGEERAKGNILERFSAQQFPDLHSELNLSSLELGDSALYFCASSATGRNEKLFFGSGTQLSVL.

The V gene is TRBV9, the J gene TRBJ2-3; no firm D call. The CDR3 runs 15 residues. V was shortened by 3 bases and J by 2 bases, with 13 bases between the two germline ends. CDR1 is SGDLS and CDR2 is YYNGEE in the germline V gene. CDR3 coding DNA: TGTGCCAGCAGCGGAACGGGTGCATACACAGATACGCAGTATTTT. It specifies CASSGTGAYTDTQYF.

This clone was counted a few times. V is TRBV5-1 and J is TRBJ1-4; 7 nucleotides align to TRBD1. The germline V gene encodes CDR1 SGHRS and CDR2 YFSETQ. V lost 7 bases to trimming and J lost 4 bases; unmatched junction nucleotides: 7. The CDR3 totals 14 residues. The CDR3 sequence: CASRRDSNNEKLFF. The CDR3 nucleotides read TGCGCCAGCCGCCGGGACAGCAATAATGAAAAACTGTTTTTT. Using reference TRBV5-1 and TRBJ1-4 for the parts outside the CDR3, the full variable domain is KAGVTQTPRYLIKTRGQQVTLSCSPISGHRSVSWYQQTPGQGLQFLFEYFSETQRNKGNFPGRFSGRQFSNSRSEMNVSTLELGDSALYLCASRRDSNNEKLFFGSGTQLSVL.

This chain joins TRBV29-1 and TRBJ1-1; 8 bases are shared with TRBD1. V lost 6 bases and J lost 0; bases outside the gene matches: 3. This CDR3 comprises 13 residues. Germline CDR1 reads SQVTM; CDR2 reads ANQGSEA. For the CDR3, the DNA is TGCAGCGTCGGGACAGGTATGAACACTGAAGCTTTCTTT. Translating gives CSVGTGMNTEAFF.

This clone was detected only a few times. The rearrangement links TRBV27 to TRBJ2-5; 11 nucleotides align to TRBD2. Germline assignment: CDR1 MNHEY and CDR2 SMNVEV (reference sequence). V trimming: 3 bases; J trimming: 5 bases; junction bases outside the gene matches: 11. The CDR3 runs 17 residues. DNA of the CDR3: TGTGCCAGCAGTTTCTCCCACCTAGCGGGAGGCGGGGAGACCCAGTACTTC. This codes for CASSFSHLAGGGETQYF.

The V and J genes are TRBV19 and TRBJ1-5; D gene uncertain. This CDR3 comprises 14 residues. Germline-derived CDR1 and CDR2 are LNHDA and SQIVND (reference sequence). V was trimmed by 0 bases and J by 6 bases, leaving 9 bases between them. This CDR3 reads CASSIDDWGQPQHF. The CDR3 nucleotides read TGTGCCAGTAGTATAGATGATTGGGGTCAGCCCCAGCATTTT. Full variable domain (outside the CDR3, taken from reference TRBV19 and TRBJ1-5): DGGITQSPKYLFRKEGQNVTLSCEQNLNHDAMYWYRQDPGQGLRLIYYSQIVNDFQKGDIAEGYSVSREKKESFPLTVTSAQKNPTAFYLCASSIDDWGQPQHFGDGTRLSIL.

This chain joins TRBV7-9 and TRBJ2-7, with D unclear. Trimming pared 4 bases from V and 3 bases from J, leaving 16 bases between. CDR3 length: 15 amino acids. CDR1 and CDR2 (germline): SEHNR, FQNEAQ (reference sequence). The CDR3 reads CASSSPPHGYYEQYF. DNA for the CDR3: TGTGCCAGCAGCTCGCCTCCACATGGGTACTACGAGCAGTACTTC.

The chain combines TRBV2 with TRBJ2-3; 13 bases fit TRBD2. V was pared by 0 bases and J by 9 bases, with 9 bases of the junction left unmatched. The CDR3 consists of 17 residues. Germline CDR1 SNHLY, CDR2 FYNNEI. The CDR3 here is CASSEAGLAGTQRTQYF. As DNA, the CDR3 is TGTGCCAGCAGTGAAGCGGGACTAGCGGGAACCCAGAGGACGCAGTATTTT.

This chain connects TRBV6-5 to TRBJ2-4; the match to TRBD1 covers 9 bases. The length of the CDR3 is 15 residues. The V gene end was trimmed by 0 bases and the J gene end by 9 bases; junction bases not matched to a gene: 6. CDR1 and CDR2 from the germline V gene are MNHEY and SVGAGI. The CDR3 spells CASSYSGTGQRIQYF. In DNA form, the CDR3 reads TGTGCCAGCAGTTACTCAGGGACAGGGCAACGCATTCAGTACTTC.

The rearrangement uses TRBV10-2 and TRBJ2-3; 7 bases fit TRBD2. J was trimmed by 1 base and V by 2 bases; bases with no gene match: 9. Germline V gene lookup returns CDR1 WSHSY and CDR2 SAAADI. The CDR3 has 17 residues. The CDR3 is CASSEGGRASRTDTQYF. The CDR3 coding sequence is TGCGCCAGCAGTGAGGGGGGGAGGGCTTCCCGCACAGATACGCAGTATTTT.